This paragraph covers one T cell receptor beta chain sequence. As yet, its antigen is unknown. With V trimmed by 1 base and J by 0 bases, 5 bases remained unmatched. Germline V gene lookup returns CDR1 SEHNR and CDR2 FQNEAQ (reference sequence). The CDR3 is 17 residues long. This entry comes from a study of regulatory T cells in long-lasting Graves disease. Overall study results and limits: Graves' patients with persistent disease showed TCR diversity lower than patients newly diagnosed. It was in persistent disease that TRBV28, TRBJ1-2 and TRBJ2-5 were favored. Accuracy was perhaps lowered by the small sample size.

Relying on iRepertoire HTBI primers and Arm-PCR of CDR3 regions, the team built TCR beta libraries. TCRdb itself ran the multiplex PCR reads through MiXCR, one entry per CDR3 protein. The table shows about 300,000 distinct CDR3 sequences, with around 20% occurring only once. Time point reported: persistent/refractory GD, antithyroid drugs over 5 years with positive TRAb. From RNA extracted from PBMCs, the TCR library was made. The source of the patients was an endocrinology department in Xi'an, China. The receptor was isolated from a female donor with Graves disease. The V and J genes are TRBV7-9 and TRBJ1-3; 8 bases map to TRBD1. The sample consisted of peripheral blood mononuclear cells (PBMCs), taken when the disease was refractory, from a patient treated with antithyroid drugs. The chain's CDR3 is CASSLVSGTGSGNTIYF. The CDR3 coding sequence is TGTGCCAGCAGCTTAGTTTCCGGGACAGGCTCTGGAAACACCATATATTTT.